The next 28 T cell receptor beta chains were all read from a single sample in a study of cytotoxic CD8 clonotypes in ibrutinib-treated CLL. Data came from immunoSEQ multiplex PCR; TCRdb stores just in-frame clones and leaves some out. This sample has over 20,000 clones; roughly four fifths occur once, and the top ten carry about 7.2%. The sample was PBMCs, taken before ibrutinib treatment. These receptors came from a human donor with chronic lymphocytic leukemia.

The rearrangement uses TRBV5-6 and TRBJ1-2; D not resolved. V was shortened by 1 base and J by 4 bases, with 14 bases between the two germline ends. The germline gives CDR1 SGHDT, CDR2 YYEEEE. The length of the CDR3 is 15 residues. DNA for the CDR3: TGTGCCAGCAGCTTGCCCGGCGGCGCGGTCTATGGCTACACCTTC. Translating gives CASSLPGGAVYGYTF.

This chain links TRBV14 with TRBJ2-5, with D unresolved. The CDR3 totals 14 residues. V was trimmed by 4 bases and J by 1 base, leaving 10 bases between them. Germline V gene sequence: CDR1 SGHDN, CDR2 FVKESK. The DNA for the CDR3 is TGTGCCAGCAGCCGAAACCGGGCCCAAGAGACCCAGTACTTC. Its protein is CASSRNRAQETQYF.

The V call is TRBV9, the J call TRBJ2-5; D possibly corresponds to TRBD2 (7 bases). Germline CDR1 is SGDLS and CDR2 is YYNGEE. Trimming left V 4 bases short and J 7 bases short, with 20 bases between. The CDR3 runs to 15 residues. The CDR3 DNA is TGTGCCAGCAGCTCGGACGGGGGGCGCGGGGTGACCCAGTACTTC. This sequence encodes CASSSDGGRGVTQYF.

This chain uses TRBV27 with TRBJ1-2; TRBD1 is a possible D gene (6 bases). Germline V gene lookup returns CDR1 MNHEY and CDR2 SMNVEV (reference sequence). Trimming left V 4 bases short and J 2 bases short, with 11 bases between. CDR3 length: 14 amino acids. Here the CDR3 DNA reads TGTGCCAGCAGTTCACTCGGACAGAACTATGGCTACACCTTC. Protein product: CASSSLGQNYGYTF.

This clone appeared a single time. The V call is TRBV28, the J call TRBJ2-5; possible D gene TRBD2, 6 bases. Trimming took 7 bases from V and 5 from J, leaving 17 bases between them. The CDR3 runs 14 residues. Germline CDR1 and CDR2: MDHEN and SYDVKM. The CDR3 here is CASTKSRGRETQYF. The CDR3 DNA is TGTGCCAGCACCAAAAGTCGGGGGAGGGAGACCCAGTACTTC. The variable domain in full, completed from reference TRBV28 and TRBJ2-5, reads DVKVTQSSRYLVKRTGEKVFLECVQDMDHENMFWYRQDPGLGLRLIYFSYDVKMKEKGDIPEGYSVSREKKERFSLILESASTNQTSMYLCASTKSRGRETQYFGPGTRLLVL.

J is TRBJ1-4 and V is TRBV5-1; D is undetermined. Per germline, CDR1 SGHRS and CDR2 YFSETQ. The germline V and J ends were trimmed by 0 bases and 0 bases, with 6 bases remaining between them. This CDR3 contains 15 residues. The CDR3 protein is CASSLGSSTNEKLFF. CDR3 DNA: TGCGCCAGCAGCTTGGGGTCATCAACTAATGAAAAACTGTTTTTT.

This chain connects TRBV27 to TRBJ2-3, with 8 bases lining up with TRBD1. CDR3 length equals 13 residues. The germline gives CDR1 MNHEY, CDR2 SMNVEV (reference sequence). Trimming took 3 bases from V and 12 from J; bases not matched to a gene: 8. The CDR3 region is CASSFGQGPRQYF. In DNA form, the CDR3 reads TGTGCCAGCAGTTTCGGACAGGGCCCCCGACAGTATTTT.

V and J are TRBV19 and TRBJ2-1; D is uncertain. Germline V gene sequence: CDR1 LNHDA, CDR2 SQIVND (reference sequence). CDR3 length equals 16 residues. The V end was cut by 6 bases, the J end by 0 bases, with 15 bases between. As DNA, the CDR3 is TGTGCCAGTAGGGGGTCATCCCTAAGCTCCTACAATGAGCAGTTCTTC. Translation: CASRGSSLSSYNEQFF.

The V gene is TRBV5-4, the J gene TRBJ2-1; TRBD2 matches 9 bases. The CDR3 covers 16 residues. V dropped 7 bases and J dropped 0; count of bases not matched to a gene: 8. Germline V gives CDR1 SGHNT, CDR2 YYREEE (reference sequence). The CDR3 DNA reads as TGTGCCAGCTCCTTTTGGCGGGGGGGCTCCTACAATGAGCAGTTCTTC. Encoded protein: CASSFWRGGSYNEQFF.

The chain carries TRBV12-2 and TRBJ1-2. TRBV12-2 is termed a pseudogene. The CDR3 totals 15 residues. CDR3 loop: CASRLVNPEPRGYTF. As DNA, the CDR3 is TGTGCAAGTCGCTTAGTGAACCCAGAGCCAAGGGGCTACACCTTC.

J is TRBJ2-1 and V is TRBV7-8; D is possibly TRBD1 (8 bases). This CDR3 has 20 amino acids. With 1 base removed from V and 4 bases from J, the gap between germline ends came to 26 bases. Germline-derived CDR1 and CDR2 are SGHVS and FQNEAQ. CDR3 in amino acids: CASSLVVRGRSIAGYNEQFF. DNA for the CDR3: TGTGCCAGCAGCTTAGTGGTCAGGGGGCGTTCGATAGCGGGTTACAATGAGCAGTTCTTC.

There are a few counts of this clone. The genes are TRBV4-2 and TRBJ1-4; D uncertain. Trimming stripped 0 bases from V and 16 bases from J, with 15 bases between. The CDR3 extends over 13 amino acids. CDR1 is LGHNA and CDR2 is YNFKEQ in the germline V gene. This chain's CDR3 is CASSQELTNNPFF. CDR3 coding DNA: TGTGCCAGCAGCCAAGAATTGACCAACAATCCGTTTTTT.

The rearrangement uses TRBV19 and TRBJ1-2; the match to TRBD1 covers 10 bases. The CDR3 sequence is 15 residues long. Per germline, CDR1 LNHDA and CDR2 SQIVND (reference sequence). Trimming took 3 bases from V and 6 from J; bases not matched to a gene: 7. The chain's CDR3 is CASSIADRGIHGYTF. The CDR3 nucleotides read TGTGCCAGTAGTATTGCGGACAGGGGGATTCATGGCTACACCTTC.

The CDR3 DNA is TGTGCCAGCAGTTTAGTTCTAGCGGGTCGGGGGGGAAGCGAGCAGTACTTC. Amino acids: CASSLVLAGRGGSEQYF. J is TRBJ2-7 and V is TRBV27, with 8 nucleotides matching TRBD2. Per the germline V gene, CDR1 is MNHEY and CDR2 is SMNVEV (reference sequence). This CDR3 has 17 residues. V shed 2 bases, J shed 6 bases, and the junction held 15 bases outside the gene matches.

This chain joins TRBV7-2 and TRBJ2-5; D is unclear. CDR1 is SGHTA and CDR2 is FQGNSA in the germline V gene. V was trimmed by 4 bases and J by 7 bases, leaving 13 bases between them. This CDR3 spans 13 amino acids. This chain's CDR3 is CASSSAPVGTQYF. CDR3 nucleotide sequence: TGTGCCAGCAGCTCGGCCCCGGTTGGGACCCAGTACTTC. Variable domain in full (rest from reference TRBV7-2 and TRBJ2-5): GAGVSQSPSNKVTEKGKDVELRCDPISGHTALYWYRQSLGQGLEFLIYFQGNSAPDKSGLPSDRFSAERTGGSVSTLTIQRTQQEDSAVYLCASSSAPVGTQYFGPGTRLLVL.

The chain recombines TRBV5-6 with TRBJ2-7; no reliable D call. Germline V CDR1 and CDR2: SGHDT, YYEEEE. The CDR3 totals 15 residues. V lost 4 bases, J lost 6 bases, and 20 bases lay in between. The CDR3 DNA is TGTGCCAGCAGCGAACCATGGGCCAGCACACCCGAGCAGTACTTC. Its translation is CASSEPWASTPEQYF.

This chain joins TRBV6-1 and TRBJ2-5, with no clear D. The length of the CDR3 is 14 residues. The germline V gene encodes CDR1 MNHNS and CDR2 SASEGT. With 10 bases removed from V and 0 bases from J, the gap between germline ends came to 15 bases. The CDR3 coding sequence is TGTGCCATCATAAGGACCGTATACCAAGAGACCCAGTACTTC. It translates to CAIIRTVYQETQYF.

The chain carries TRBV28 and TRBJ1-1, with 7 bases aligning to TRBD1. CDR3 length: 16 amino acids. Losses at the gene ends were 6 bases for V and 5 bases for J; bases not matched to a gene: 15. CDR1 and CDR2 (germline): MDHEN, SYDVKM. The CDR3 reads CASSEPSTGMGTEAFF. As DNA, the CDR3 is TGTGCCAGCAGCGAACCCTCGACAGGGATGGGGACTGAAGCTTTCTTT.

This clone was recorded only once. The V and J genes are TRBV6-5 and TRBJ1-2; D is possibly TRBD1 (5 bases). Germline V gene lookup returns CDR1 MNHEY and CDR2 SVGAGI. This CDR3 contains 14 residues. V lost 7 bases and J 2 bases, leaving 14 bases between the germline ends. The CDR3 nucleotides read TGTGCCAGCACCGACCGGGACGGGAACTATGGCTACACCTTC. Its protein product is CASTDRDGNYGYTF.

The chain links TRBV7-2 to TRBJ1-1; D uncertain. This CDR3 has 13 residues. Trimming removed 5 bases at V and 5 bases at J, with 12 bases between. CDR1 is SGHTA and CDR2 is FQGNSA in the germline V gene. CDR3 residues: CASSVTRETEAFF. The CDR3 DNA is TGTGCCAGCAGCGTTACCCGTGAGACTGAAGCTTTCTTT.

J is TRBJ1-1 and V is TRBV29-1; D remains ambiguous. The CDR3 loop spans 11 amino acids. V shed 7 bases and J shed 2 bases, with 8 bases lying between them. The germline V gene has CDR1 SQVTM and CDR2 ANQGSEA. The CDR3 reads CSARHNTEAFF. CDR3 in DNA: TGCAGCGCCCGCCACAACACTGAAGCTTTCTTT.

The chain links TRBV9 to TRBJ2-7; tentative D call: TRBD2 (6 bases). The V end was cut by 4 bases, the J end by 4 bases, with 15 bases between. The CDR3 extends over 14 amino acids. Germline-derived CDR1 and CDR2 are SGDLS and YYNGEE. CDR3 DNA: TGTGCCAGCAGCCCCCGGGAGATCCGTTACGAGCAGTACTTC. It codes for CASSPREIRYEQYF.

The chain couples TRBV25-1 to TRBJ1-5, with D perhaps TRBD1 (6 bases). Germline V gives CDR1 MGHDK, CDR2 SYGVNS. The V and J ends lost 5 bases and 3 bases respectively, with 11 bases between them. This CDR3 has 14 residues. CDR3 nucleotides: TGTGCCAGCAGTTCCGACAGGACCAATCAGCCCCAGCATTTT. Encoded protein: CASSSDRTNQPQHF.

The gene calls are TRBV20-1 and TRBJ2-7; D not certain. The CDR3 has 11 residues. Germline V gene lookup returns CDR1 DFQATT and CDR2 SNEGSKA (reference sequence). V lost 2 bases to trimming and J lost 2 bases, with 4 bases between them. The CDR3 sequence: CSARPTYEQYF. The CDR3, as DNA: TGCAGTGCTAGACCAACCTACGAGCAGTACTTC.

The chain combines TRBV29-1 with TRBJ2-3, with D maybe TRBD2 (5 bases). Germline values: CDR1 SQVTM, CDR2 ANQGSEA. This CDR3 spans 11 amino acids. V lost 1 base to trimming and J lost 14 bases, with 13 bases between them. The CDR3 loop reads CSVEVIGVGYF. The CDR3 coding sequence is TGCAGCGTTGAAGTGATCGGGGTGGGGTATTTT.

The chain employs TRBV14 and TRBJ1-1; tentatively, D is TRBD1 (6 bases). The CDR3 is 15 residues long. V was cut by 4 bases and J by 1 base, with 13 bases left in between. The germline gives CDR1 SGHDN, CDR2 FVKESK. The DNA of the CDR3 is TGTGCCAGCAGCCGAAGGGTGGGGGCGAACACTGAAGCTTTCTTT. Translation: CASSRRVGANTEAFF.

This clone was seen a single time. The chain recombines TRBV7-2 with TRBJ1-2; D remains ambiguous. The CDR3 contains 14 residues. The ends were cut back, 0 bases at V and 8 bases at J, with 13 bases in the middle. From germline, CDR1 is SGHTA and CDR2 FQGNSA. CDR3 sequence: CASSLADNLGGYTF. The CDR3 DNA sequence: TGTGCCAGCAGCTTAGCAGACAACCTTGGAGGCTACACCTTC.

The chain is built from TRBV19 and TRBJ1-5; no clear D. Trimming shortened V by 7 bases and J by 4 bases, and 11 bases separated the two germline ends. Germline V gene lookup returns CDR1 LNHDA and CDR2 SQIVND (reference sequence). The CDR3 is 13 residues long. CDR3 region: CASKWSGNQPQHF. CDR3 sequence (DNA): TGTGCCAGTAAGTGGTCCGGGAATCAGCCCCAGCATTTT. Full variable domain (outside the CDR3, taken from reference TRBV19 and TRBJ1-5): DGGITQSPKYLFRKEGQNVTLSCEQNLNHDAMYWYRQDPGQGLRLIYYSQIVNDFQKGDIAEGYSVSREKKESFPLTVTSAQKNPTAFYLCASKWSGNQPQHFGDGTRLSIL.